These T cell receptor beta chains were read from a single sample in a study of blood T cell repertoires in COVID-19. TCRdb keeps only in-frame clones here, not all; method: immunoSEQ multiplex PCR. The table records 85,000 to 130,000 clones, approximately 84% of them present only once. The source material was peripheral blood. All receptors come from a woman aged 55-70 years with acute or convalescent COVID-19. Each CDR3 is given with its conserved first and last residue. The D gene is left open where the match is weak.

TRBJ2-3 - TRBV27 CASSLDRYTDTQYF TGTGCCAGCAGTTTAGACAGATACACAGATACGCAGTATTTT
TRBJ2-7 TRBD1 TRBV2 CASRRTGFLSRSYEQYF TGTGCCAGCAGGAGGACAGGGTTTTTGTCCCGCTCCTACGAGCAGTACTTC
TRBJ2-1 TRBD2 TRBV30 CAWSGTSGSIDEQFF TGTGCCTGGAGTGGGACTAGCGGGAGTATCGATGAGCAGTTCTTC
TRBJ2-1 TRBD2 TRBV19 CASSIDRTSGSYNEQFF TGTGCCAGTAGTATAGATCGGACTAGCGGGAGCTACAATGAGCAGTTCTTC
TRBJ1-1 - TRBV7-8 CASSLEQNPTGFTEAFF TGTGCCAGCAGCTTAGAACAGAACCCAACAGGGTTCACTGAAGCTTTCTTT
TRBJ1-6 TRBD1 TRBV28 CASSPGQVNSPLHF TGTGCCAGCAGTCCTGGACAGGTTAATTCACCCCTCCACTTT
TRBJ2-1 TRBD1 TRBV6-1 CASSEDRGRDEQFF TGTGCCAGCAGTGAAGACAGGGGTCGCGATGAGCAGTTCTTC
TRBJ1-2 - TRBV10-3 CAISDPRWNGYTF TGTGCCATCAGTGACCCCAGGTGGAATGGCTACACCTTC
TRBJ1-2 - TRBV18 CASSPLRGDRQAQPTYYGYTF TGTGCCAGCTCACCCCTCCGGGGCGACAGGCAAGCCCAACCAACCTACTATGGCTACACCTTC
TRBJ1-6 - TRBV6-1 CASSEDSSYNSPLHF TGTGCCAGCAGTGAAGACAGCTCCTATAATTCACCCCTCCACTTT
TRBJ1-5 TRBD1 TRBV2 CASKLGTGATNQPQHF TGTGCCAGCAAGTTGGGGACAGGGGCCACCAATCAGCCTCAGCATTTT
TRBJ1-2 - TRBV27 CASSPRQANYGYTF TGTGCCAGCAGTCCTAGACAGGCTAACTATGGCTACACCTTC
TRBJ2-3 TRBD1 TRBV6-5 CASRQTGEDTQYF TGTGCCAGCAGACAAACAGGGGAAGATACGCAGTATTTT
TRBJ1-1 - TRBV30 CAWIQGWTEAFF TGTGCCTGGATTCAGGGGTGGACTGAAGCTTTCTTT
TRBJ1-1 - TRBV3-1/TRBV3-2 CASRLGVNTEAFF TGTGCCAGCAGATTAGGGGTGAACACTGAAGCTTTCTTT